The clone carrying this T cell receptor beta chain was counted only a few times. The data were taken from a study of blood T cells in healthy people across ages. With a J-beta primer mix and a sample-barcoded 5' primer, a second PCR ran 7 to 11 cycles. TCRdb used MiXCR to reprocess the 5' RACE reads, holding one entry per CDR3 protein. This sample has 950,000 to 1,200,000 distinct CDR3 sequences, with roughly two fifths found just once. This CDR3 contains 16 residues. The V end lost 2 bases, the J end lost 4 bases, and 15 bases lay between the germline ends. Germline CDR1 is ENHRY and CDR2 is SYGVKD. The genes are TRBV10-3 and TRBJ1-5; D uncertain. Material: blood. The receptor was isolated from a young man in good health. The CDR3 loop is CAISEASLKSNQPQHF. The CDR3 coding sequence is TGTGCCATCAGTGAGGCGTCCCTAAAAAGTAATCAGCCCCAGCATTTT.